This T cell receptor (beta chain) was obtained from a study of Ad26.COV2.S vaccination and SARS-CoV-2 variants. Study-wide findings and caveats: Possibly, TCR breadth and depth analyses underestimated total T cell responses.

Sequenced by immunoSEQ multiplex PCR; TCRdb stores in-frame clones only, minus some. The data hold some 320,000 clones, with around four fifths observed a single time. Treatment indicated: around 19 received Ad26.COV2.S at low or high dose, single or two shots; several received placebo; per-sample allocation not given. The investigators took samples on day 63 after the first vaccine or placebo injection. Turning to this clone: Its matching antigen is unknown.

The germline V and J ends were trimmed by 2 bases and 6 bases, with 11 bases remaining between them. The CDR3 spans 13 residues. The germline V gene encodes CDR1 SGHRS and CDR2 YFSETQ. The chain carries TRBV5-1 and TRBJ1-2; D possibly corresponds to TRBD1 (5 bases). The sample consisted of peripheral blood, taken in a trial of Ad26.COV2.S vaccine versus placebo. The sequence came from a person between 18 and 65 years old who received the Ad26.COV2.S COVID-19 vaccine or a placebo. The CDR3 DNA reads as TGCGCCAGCAGCTTTCCAGGGACTGATGGCTACACCTTC. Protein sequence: CASSFPGTDGYTF.